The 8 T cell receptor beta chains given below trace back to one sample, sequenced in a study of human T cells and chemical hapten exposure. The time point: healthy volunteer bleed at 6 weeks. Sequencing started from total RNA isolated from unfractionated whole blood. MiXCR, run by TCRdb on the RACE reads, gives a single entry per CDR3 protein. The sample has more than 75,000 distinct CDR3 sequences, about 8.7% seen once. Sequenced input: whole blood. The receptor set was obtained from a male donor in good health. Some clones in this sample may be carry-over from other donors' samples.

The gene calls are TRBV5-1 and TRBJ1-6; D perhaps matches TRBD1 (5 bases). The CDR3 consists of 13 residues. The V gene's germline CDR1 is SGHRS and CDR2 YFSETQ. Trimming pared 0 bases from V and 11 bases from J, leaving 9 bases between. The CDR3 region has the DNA TGCGCCAGCAGCTTGGGGGGCGGGACACCCCTCCACTTT. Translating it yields CASSLGGGTPLHF.

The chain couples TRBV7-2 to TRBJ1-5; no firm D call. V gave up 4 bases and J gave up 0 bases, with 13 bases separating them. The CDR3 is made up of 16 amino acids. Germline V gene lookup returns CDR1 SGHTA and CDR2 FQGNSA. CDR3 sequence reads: CASSSNGLNSNQPQHF. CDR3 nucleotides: TGTGCCAGCAGCTCAAATGGACTTAATAGCAATCAGCCCCAGCATTTT.

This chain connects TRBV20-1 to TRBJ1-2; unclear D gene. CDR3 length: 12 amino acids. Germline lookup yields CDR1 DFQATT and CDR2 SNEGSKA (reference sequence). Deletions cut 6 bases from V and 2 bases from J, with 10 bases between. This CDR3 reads CSAGELNYGYTF. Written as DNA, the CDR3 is TGCAGTGCCGGAGAACTGAACTATGGCTACACCTTC.

DNA for the CDR3: TGTGCCAGCAGCGAGACAGGGGGCGAGCAGTACTTC. Protein sequence: CASSETGGEQYF. The rearrangement joins TRBV7-9 to TRBJ2-7; 9 bases map to TRBD1. The junction had 2 bases not matched to a gene; V was cut back by 5 bases and J by 6 bases. CDR1 SEHNR and CDR2 FQNEAQ come from the germline V gene (reference sequence). This CDR3 is 12 amino acids long.

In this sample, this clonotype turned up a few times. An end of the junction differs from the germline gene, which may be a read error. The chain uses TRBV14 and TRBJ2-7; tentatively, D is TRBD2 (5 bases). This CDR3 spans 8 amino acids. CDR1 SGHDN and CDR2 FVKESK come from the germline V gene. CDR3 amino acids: CASSLGDF. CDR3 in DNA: TGTGCCAGCAGCCTGGGAGACTTC.

CDR3 region: CASSFRGLQETQYF. The DNA for the CDR3 is TGTGCCAGCAGCTTTAGGGGGCTTCAAGAGACCCAGTACTTC. This chain joins TRBV5-4 and TRBJ2-5; 7 bases fit TRBD1. Unmatched junction bases numbered 3, after V lost 2 bases and J lost 2 bases. This CDR3 has 14 amino acids. Germline V gene lookup returns CDR1 SGHNT and CDR2 YYREEE (reference sequence).

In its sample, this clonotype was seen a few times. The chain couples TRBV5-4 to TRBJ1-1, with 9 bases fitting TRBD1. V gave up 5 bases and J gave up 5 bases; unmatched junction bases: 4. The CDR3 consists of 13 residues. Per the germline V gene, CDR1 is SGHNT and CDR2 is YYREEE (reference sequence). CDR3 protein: CASRGQGGTEAFF. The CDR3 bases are TGTGCCAGCAGGGGACAGGGCGGGACTGAAGCTTTCTTT.

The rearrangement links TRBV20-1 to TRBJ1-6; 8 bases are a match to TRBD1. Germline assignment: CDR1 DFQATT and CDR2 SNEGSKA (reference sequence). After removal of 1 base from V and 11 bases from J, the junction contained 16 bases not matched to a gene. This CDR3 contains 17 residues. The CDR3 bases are TGCAGTGCTAGAGGACCGGGACAGGAGACCCCTCATCCACCCCTCCACTTT. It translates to CSARGPGQETPHPPLHF.